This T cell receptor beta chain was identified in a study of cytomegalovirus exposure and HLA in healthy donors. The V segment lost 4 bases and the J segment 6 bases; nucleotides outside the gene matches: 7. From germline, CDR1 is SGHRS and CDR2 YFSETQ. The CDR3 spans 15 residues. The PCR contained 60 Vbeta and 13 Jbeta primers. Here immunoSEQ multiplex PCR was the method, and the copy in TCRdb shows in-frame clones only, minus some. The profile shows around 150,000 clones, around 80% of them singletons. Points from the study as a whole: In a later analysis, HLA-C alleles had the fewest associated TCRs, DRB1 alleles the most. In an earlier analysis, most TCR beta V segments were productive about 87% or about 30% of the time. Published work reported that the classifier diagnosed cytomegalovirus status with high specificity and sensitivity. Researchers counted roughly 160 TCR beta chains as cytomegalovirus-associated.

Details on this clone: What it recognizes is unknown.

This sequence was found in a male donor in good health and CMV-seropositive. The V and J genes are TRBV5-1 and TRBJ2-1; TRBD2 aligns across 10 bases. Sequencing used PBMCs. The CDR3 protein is CASSPLAGVSNEQFF. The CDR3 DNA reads TGCGCCAGCAGCCCCCTAGCGGGGGTCTCCAATGAGCAGTTCTTC.